The sample holds many counts of the clone carrying this TCR beta chain. These data belong to a study of early T cells in non-severe SARS-CoV-2 infection. Study-wide context: Sequencing used unsorted whole-blood bulk RNA, so chains lack pairing.

Attachment of unique molecular identifiers to individual cDNA molecules was performed. TCRdb itself ran the 5' RACE reads through MiXCR, one entry per CDR3 protein. The sample contains 26,000 or so distinct CDR3 sequences, 5% to 6.5% of which appear only once. CDR1 and CDR2 from the germline V gene are KGHSH and LQKENI. Trimming cost V 3 bases and J 0 bases, with 12 bases left between them. The CDR3 runs 16 residues. This chain joins TRBV18 and TRBJ1-3; D remains unclear. The sequence came from an adult who was a healthcare worker with PCR-confirmed SARS-CoV-2 infection or an uninfected control (not recorded which). The specimen was whole blood. The CDR3 region is CASSPSDGNSGNTIYF. As DNA, the CDR3 is TGTGCCAGCTCACCTTCGGACGGCAACTCTGGAAACACCATATATTTT.